This T cell receptor beta chain was documented in a study of cytomegalovirus exposure and HLA in healthy donors. Study results and caveats: For most subjects, TCR beta sequences were reported to predict HLA-A and HLA-B alleles with accuracy.

This clone was counted between two and nine times. Its antigen is not known. The PCR employed 60 Vbeta primers together with 13 Jbeta primers. TCRdb's table, derived via immunoSEQ multiplex PCR, lists solely in-frame clones and lacks some. The sample records fewer than 150,000 clones, around 80% being singletons. V gave up 7 bases and J gave up 9 bases; unmatched junction bases: 8. CDR1 and CDR2 from the germline V gene are MNHNS and SASEGT. There are 14 residues in the CDR3. Sequences were obtained from PBMCs. The chain joins TRBV6-1 to TRBJ1-6; 8 bases line up with TRBD1. This receptor was identified in a man aged 40-49 years in good health and CMV-seropositive. This CDR3 is CASTRGQGSSPLHF. For the CDR3, the DNA is TGTGCCAGCACTAGAGGACAGGGATCTTCACCCCTCCACTTT.